This TCR beta chain was obtained from a study of blood T cell repertoires in COVID-19. Whole-study context: Both acute and convalescent COVID-19 samples were obtained from the United States, Italy and Spain.

Germline values: CDR1 MNHEY, CDR2 SVGAGI. V lost 2 bases and J 6 bases, leaving 7 bases between the germline ends. This CDR3 has 13 amino acids. Produced via immunoSEQ multiplex PCR; TCRdb's table is partial and in-frame only. The sample has 89,000 or so clones, approximately 81% seen once. This receptor was taken from a man older than 75 with acute or convalescent COVID-19. The sequencing input was peripheral blood. V and J are TRBV6-5 and TRBJ2-2; D uncertain. DNA for the CDR3: TGTGCCAGCAGTTACCCCTATTCCGGGGAGCTGTTTTTT. As protein: CASSYPYSGELFF.